This section outlines one T cell receptor beta chain sequence together with its context. In germline, CDR1 is MNHEY, CDR2 SVGAGI. The CDR3 contains 13 residues. V shed 4 bases and J shed 8 bases, with 13 bases lying between them. The table came from immunoSEQ multiplex PCR; TCRdb's copy has only in-frame clones and leaves some out. The table has about 59,000 clones, more than 85% seen once. The sample belongs to a study of T cells in localized non-small cell lung cancer. The TCR sequence derives from a man aged 35-75 years with stage I lung adenocarcinoma. The V and J genes are TRBV6-5 and TRBJ2-3; D could derive from TRBD1 or TRBD2 (5 bases each). Source: peripheral blood, taken before any cancer treatment. Here the CDR3 DNA reads TGTGCCAGCAGTTCCTCCCCCGGGACTACGCAGTATTTT. It translates to CASSSSPGTTQYF.